This T cell receptor (beta chain) was sequenced during a study of T cells in Graves' hyperthyroidism and ophthalmopathy. The CDR3 has 13 residues. Germline values: CDR1 SQVTM, CDR2 ANQGSEA. V lost 7 bases and J lost 0, with 12 bases in between. This clonotype was found many times. The antigen is not known. It was RNA transcripts that yielded the amplified TCR beta CDR3 regions. The HTBI primer set drove a first-round RT-PCR of the TCR CDR3. TCRdb independently ran MiXCR on the multiplex PCR reads; one entry per CDR3 protein. Of a few hundred thousand distinct CDR3 sequences in the sample, 15% to 19% were seen once. Findings and limits, study-wide: Researchers found most expanded thyroid clonotypes above 0.001 in blood as well.

The sequencing sample was made of blood. The receptor comes from a woman in her 30s with Graves' hyperthyroidism. V and J are TRBV29-1 and TRBJ1-1; weak D call: TRBD1 (5 bases). As DNA, the CDR3 is TGCAGCGCTGGGGGGACTATGAACACTGAAGCTTTCTTT. Protein sequence: CSAGGTMNTEAFF.